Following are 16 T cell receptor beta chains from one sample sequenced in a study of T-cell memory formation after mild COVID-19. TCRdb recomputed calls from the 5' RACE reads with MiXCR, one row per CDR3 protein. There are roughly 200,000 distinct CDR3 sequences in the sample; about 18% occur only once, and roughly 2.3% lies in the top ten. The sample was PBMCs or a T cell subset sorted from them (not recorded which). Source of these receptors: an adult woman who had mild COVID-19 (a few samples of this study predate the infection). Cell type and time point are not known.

CDR3 sequence: CASGLKVGVSYEAFF. The DNA for the CDR3 is TGTGCTAGTGGTTTGAAGGTTGGGGTTTCCTACGAAGCTTTCTTT. The genes are TRBV12-5 and TRBJ1-1; D unclear. With 2 bases removed from V and 8 bases from J, the gap between germline ends came to 18 bases. Germline CDR1 is LGHNT and CDR2 is FRNRAP. The CDR3 has 15 amino acids.

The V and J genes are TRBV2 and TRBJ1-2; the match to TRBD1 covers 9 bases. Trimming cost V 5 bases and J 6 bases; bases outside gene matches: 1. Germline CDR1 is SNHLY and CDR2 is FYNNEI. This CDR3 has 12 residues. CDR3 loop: CASSWTGDGYTF. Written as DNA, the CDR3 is TGTGCCAGCAGTTGGACAGGGGATGGCTACACCTTC.

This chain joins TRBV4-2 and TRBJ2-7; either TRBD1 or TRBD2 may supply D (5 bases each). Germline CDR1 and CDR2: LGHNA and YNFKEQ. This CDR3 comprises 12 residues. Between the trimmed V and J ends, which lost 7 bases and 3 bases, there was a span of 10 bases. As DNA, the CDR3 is TGTGCCAGCACTGGGGGTGGCTACGAGCAGTACTTC. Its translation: CASTGGGYEQYF.

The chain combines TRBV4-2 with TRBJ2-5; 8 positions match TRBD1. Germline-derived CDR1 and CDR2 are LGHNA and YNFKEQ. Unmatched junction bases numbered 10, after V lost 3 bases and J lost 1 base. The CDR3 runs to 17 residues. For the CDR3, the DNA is TGTGCCAGCAGCCAGTGGTACGGACAGGGTACCCAAGAGACCCAGTACTTC. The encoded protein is CASSQWYGQGTQETQYF.

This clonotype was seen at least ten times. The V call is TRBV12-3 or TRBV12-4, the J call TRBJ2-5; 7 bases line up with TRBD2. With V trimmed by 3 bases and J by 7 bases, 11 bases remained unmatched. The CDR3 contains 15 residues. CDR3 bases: TGTGCCAGCAGTTTGAGCAGCGGGACTTCCGGGACCCAGTACTTC. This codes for CASSLSSGTSGTQYF.

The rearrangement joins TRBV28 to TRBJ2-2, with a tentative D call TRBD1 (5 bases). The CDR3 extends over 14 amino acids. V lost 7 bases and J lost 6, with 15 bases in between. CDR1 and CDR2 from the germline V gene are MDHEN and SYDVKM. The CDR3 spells CASTTVLRPGELFF. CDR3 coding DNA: TGTGCCAGCACGACAGTACTAAGACCCGGGGAGCTGTTTTTT.

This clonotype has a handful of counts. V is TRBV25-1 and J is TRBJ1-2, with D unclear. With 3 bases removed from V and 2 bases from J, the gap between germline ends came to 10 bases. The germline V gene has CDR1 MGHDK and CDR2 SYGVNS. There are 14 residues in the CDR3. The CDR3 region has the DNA TGTGCCAGCAGTGATCCCGGACGGAACTATGGCTACACCTTC. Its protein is CASSDPGRNYGYTF.

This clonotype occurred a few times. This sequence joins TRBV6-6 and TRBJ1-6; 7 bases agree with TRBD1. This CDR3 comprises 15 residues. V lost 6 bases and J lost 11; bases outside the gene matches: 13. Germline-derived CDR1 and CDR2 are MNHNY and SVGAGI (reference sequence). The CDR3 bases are TGTGCCAGCAGCCCGATCGGGAGGGGGCAGGCACCCCTCCACTTT. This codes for CASSPIGRGQAPLHF.

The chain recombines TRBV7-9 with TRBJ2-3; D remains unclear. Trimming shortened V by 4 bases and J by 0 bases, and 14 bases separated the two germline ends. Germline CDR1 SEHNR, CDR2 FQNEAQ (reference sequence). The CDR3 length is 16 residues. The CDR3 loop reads CASSSLNQASTDTQYF. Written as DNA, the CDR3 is TGTGCCAGCAGCTCATTGAATCAGGCTAGCACAGATACGCAGTATTTT.

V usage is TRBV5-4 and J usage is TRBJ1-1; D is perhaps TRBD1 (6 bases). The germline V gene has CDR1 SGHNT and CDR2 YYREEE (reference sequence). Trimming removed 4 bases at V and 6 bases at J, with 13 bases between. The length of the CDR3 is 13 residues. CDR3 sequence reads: CASSQTGWAEAFF. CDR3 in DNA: TGTGCCAGCAGCCAAACAGGGTGGGCTGAAGCTTTCTTT.

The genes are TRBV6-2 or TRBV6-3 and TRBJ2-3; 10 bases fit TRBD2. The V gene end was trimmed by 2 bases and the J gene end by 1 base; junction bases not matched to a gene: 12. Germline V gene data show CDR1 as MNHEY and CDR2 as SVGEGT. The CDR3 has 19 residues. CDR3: CASSYRTHIAGGRTDTQYF. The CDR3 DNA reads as TGTGCCAGCAGTTACCGCACCCACATAGCGGGAGGTCGCACAGATACGCAGTATTTT.

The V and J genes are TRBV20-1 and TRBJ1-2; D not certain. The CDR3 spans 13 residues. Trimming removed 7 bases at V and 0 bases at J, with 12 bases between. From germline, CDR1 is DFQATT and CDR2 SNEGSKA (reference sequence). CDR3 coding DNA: TGCAGTGTATCGACATCTTCTAACTATGGCTACACCTTC. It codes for CSVSTSSNYGYTF.

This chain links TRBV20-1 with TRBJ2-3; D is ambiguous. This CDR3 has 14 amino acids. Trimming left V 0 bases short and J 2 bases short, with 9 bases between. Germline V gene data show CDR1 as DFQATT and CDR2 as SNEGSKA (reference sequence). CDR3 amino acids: CSAREEQFTDTQYF. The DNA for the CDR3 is TGCAGTGCTAGAGAGGAACAGTTCACAGATACGCAGTATTTT.

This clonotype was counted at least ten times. CDR3 DNA: TGCGCCAGCAGCCGTAGCGGGAGGGCCTCCCTTTCCGGGCAGTTCTTC. Translating it yields CASSRSGRASLSGQFF. The genes are TRBV5-1 and TRBJ2-1, with TRBD2 matching 11 bases. The CDR3 contains 16 residues. From germline, CDR1 is SGHRS and CDR2 YFSETQ. J gave up 12 bases and V 4 bases, and 15 bases lay outside the gene matches. Together with reference TRBV5-1 and TRBJ2-1, the CDR3 gives the full variable domain: KAGVTQTPRYLIKTRGQQVTLSCSPISGHRSVSWYQQTPGQGLQFLFEYFSETQRNKGNFPGRFSGRQFSNSRSEMNVSTLELGDSALYLCASSRSGRASLSGQFFGPGTRLTVL.

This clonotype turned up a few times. In DNA, the CDR3 is TGTGCCAGCTCACCACCGGAGCCTCTAAGCGGGAGGGCCCAGGAGACCCAGTACTTC. Amino acids: CASSPPEPLSGRAQETQYF. The V and J genes are TRBV18 and TRBJ2-5; 10 bases are shared with TRBD2. V lost 0 bases to trimming and J lost 5 bases; unmatched junction nucleotides: 15. The germline V gene encodes CDR1 KGHSH and CDR2 LQKENI. The CDR3 has 19 amino acids.

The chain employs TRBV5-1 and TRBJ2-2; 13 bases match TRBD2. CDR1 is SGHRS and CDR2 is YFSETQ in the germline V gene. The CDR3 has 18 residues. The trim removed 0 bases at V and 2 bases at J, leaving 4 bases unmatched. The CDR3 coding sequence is TGCGCCAGCAGCTTGGCACTAGCGGGGGGGCCAAACACCGGGGAGCTGTTTTTT. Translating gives CASSLALAGGPNTGELFF.